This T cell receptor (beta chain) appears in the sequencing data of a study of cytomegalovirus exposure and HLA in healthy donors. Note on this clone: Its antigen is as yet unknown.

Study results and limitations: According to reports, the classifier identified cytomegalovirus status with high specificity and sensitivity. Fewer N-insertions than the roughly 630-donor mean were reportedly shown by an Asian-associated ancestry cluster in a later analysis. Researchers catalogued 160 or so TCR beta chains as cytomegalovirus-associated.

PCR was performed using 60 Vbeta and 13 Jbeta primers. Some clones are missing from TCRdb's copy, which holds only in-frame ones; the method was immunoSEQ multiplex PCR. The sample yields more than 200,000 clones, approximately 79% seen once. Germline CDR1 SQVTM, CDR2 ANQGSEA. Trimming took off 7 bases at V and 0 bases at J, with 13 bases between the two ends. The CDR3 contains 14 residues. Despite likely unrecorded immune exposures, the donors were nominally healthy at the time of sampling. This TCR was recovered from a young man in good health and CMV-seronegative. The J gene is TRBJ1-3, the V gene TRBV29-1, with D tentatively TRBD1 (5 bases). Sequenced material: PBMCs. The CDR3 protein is CSAWDGSSGNTIYF. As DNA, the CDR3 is TGCAGCGCTTGGGACGGGAGCTCTGGAAACACCATATATTTT.